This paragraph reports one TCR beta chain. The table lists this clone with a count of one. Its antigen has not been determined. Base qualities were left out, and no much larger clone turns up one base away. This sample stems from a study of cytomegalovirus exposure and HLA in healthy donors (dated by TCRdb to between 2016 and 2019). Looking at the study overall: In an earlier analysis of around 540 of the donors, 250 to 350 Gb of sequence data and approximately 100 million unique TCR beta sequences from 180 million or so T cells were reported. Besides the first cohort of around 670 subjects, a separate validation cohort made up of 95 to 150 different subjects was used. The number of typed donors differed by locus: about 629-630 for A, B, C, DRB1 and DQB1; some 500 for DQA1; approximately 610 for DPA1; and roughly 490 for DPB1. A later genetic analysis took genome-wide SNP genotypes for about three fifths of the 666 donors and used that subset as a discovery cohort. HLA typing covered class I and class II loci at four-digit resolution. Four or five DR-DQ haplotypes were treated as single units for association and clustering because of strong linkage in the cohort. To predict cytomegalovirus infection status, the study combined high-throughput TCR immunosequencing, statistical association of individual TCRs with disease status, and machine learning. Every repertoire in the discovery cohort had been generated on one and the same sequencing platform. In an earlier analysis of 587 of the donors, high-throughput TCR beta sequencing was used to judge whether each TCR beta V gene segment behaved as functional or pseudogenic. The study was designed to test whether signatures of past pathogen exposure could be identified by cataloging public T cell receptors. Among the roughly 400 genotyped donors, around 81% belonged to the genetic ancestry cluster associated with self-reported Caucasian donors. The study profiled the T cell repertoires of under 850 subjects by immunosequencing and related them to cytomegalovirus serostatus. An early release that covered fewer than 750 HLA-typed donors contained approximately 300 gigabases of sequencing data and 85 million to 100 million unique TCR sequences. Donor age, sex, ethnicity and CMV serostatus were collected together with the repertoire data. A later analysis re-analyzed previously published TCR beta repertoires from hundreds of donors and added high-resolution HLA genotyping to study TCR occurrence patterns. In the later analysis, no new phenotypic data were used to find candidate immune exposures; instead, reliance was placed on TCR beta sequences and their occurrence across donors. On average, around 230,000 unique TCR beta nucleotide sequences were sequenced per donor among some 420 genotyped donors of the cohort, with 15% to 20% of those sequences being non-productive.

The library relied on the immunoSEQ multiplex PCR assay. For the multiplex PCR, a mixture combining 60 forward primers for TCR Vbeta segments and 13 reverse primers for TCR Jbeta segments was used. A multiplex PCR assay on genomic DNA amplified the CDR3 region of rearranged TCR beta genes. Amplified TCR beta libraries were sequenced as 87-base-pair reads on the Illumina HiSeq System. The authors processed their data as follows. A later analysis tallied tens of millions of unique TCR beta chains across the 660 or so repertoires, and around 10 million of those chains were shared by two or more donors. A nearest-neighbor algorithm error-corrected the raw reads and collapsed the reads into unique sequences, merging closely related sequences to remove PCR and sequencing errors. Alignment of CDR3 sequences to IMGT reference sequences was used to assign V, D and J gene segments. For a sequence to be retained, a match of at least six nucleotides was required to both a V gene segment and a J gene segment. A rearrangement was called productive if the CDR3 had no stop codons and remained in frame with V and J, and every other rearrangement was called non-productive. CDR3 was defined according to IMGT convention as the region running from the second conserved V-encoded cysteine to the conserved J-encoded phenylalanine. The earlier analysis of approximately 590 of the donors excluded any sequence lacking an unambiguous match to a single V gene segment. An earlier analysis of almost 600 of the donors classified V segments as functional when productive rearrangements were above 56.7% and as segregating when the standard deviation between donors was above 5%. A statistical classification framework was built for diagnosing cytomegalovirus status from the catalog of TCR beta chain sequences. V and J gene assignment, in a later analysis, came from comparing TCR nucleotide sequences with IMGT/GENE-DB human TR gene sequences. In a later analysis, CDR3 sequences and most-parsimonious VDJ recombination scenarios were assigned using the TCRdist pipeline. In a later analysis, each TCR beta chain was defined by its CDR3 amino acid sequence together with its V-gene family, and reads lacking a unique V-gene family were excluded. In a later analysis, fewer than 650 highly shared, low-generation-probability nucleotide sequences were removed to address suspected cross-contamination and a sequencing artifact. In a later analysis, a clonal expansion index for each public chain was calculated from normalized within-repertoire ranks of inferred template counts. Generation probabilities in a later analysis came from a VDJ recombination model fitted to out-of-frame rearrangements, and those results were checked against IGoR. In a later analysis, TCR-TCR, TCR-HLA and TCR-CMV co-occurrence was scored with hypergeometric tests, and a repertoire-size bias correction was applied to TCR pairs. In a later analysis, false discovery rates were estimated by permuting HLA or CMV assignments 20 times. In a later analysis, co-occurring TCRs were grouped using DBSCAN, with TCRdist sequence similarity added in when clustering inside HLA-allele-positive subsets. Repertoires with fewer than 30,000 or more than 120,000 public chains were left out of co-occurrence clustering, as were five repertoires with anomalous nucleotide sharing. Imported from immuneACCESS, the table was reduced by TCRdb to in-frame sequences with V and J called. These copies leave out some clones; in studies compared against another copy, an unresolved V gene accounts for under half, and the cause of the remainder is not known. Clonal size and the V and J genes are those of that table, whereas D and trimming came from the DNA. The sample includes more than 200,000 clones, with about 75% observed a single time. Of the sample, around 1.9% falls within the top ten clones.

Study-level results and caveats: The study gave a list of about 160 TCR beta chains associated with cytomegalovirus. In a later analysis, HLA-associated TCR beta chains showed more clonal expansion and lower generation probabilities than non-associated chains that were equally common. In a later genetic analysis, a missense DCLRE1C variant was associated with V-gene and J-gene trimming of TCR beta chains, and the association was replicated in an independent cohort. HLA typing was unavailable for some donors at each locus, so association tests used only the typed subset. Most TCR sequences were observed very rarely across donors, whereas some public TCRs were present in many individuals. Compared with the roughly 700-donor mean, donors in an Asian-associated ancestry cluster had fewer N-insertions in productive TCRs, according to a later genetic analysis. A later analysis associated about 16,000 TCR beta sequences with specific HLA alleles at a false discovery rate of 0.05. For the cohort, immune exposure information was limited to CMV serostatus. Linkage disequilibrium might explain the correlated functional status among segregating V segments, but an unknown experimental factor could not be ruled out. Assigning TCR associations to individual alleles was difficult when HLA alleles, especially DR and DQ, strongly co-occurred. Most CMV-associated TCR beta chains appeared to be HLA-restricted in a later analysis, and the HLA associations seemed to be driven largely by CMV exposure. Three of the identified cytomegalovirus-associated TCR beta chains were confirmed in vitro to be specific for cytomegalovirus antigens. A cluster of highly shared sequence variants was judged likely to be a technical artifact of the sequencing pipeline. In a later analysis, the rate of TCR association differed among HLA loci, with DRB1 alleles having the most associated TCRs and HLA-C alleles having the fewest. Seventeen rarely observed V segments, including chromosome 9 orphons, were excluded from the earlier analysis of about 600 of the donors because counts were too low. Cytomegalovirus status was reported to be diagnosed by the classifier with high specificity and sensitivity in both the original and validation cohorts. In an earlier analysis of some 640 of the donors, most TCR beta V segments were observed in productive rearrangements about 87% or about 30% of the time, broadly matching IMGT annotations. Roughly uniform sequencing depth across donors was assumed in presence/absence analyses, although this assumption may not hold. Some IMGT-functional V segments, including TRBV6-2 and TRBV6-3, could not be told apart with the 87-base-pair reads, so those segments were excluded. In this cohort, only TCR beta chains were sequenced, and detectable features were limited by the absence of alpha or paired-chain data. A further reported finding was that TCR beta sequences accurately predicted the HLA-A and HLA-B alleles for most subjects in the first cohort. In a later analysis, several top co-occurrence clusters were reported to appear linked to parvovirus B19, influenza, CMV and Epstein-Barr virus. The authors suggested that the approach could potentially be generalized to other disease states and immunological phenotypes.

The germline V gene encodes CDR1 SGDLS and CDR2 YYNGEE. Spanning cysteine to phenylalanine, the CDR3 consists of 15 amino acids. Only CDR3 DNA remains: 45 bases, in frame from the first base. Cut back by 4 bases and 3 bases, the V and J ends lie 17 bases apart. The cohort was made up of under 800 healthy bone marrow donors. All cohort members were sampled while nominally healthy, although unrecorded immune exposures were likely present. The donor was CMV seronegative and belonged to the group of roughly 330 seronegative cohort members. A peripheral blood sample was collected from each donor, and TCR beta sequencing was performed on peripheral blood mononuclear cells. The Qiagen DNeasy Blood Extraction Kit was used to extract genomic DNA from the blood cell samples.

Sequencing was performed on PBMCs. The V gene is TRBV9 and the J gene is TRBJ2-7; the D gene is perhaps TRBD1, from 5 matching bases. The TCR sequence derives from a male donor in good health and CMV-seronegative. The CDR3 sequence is CASSYDPKGLYEQYF. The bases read TGTGCCAGCAGCTACGACCCCAAGGGGCTCTACGAGCAGTACTTC.